These 20 T cell receptor beta chains share one sample of origin, sequenced in a study of PD-1 blockade in classical Hodgkin lymphoma. Each patient's relapse followed autologous stem cell transplantation, and brentuximab vedotin exposure varied. Using immunoSEQ multiplex PCR, the repertoire was profiled, and TCRdb retains in-frame clones only, with some absent. The sample lists 20,000 to 30,000 clones; about four fifths were seen once. Material: peripheral blood mononuclear cells (PBMCs), obtained before the second cycle of nivolumab. Receptors were obtained from a human donor with classical Hodgkin lymphoma.

This chain links TRBV6-1 with TRBJ2-7, with D maybe TRBD1 (6 bases). The germline V gene encodes CDR1 MNHNS and CDR2 SASEGT. The CDR3 spans 15 residues. Trimming shortened V by 0 bases and J by 0 bases, and 9 bases separated the two germline ends. CDR3 sequence: CASSEATGYSYEQYF. CDR3 nucleotide sequence: TGTGCCAGCAGTGAAGCAACAGGGTACTCCTACGAGCAGTACTTC.

The V gene is TRBV4-2, the J gene TRBJ2-1; 9 bases match TRBD1. V trimming: 3 bases; J trimming: 4 bases; junction bases outside the gene matches: 4. The CDR3 covers 15 residues. Germline-derived CDR1 and CDR2 are LGHNA and YNFKEQ. CDR3 sequence (DNA): TGTGCCAGCAGCCACGGGACAGGGCCTTACAATGAGCAGTTCTTC. Its translation: CASSHGTGPYNEQFF.

The chain employs TRBV15 and TRBJ2-1; 8 nucleotides align to TRBD2. The CDR3 runs to 14 residues. Germline assignment: CDR1 LNHNV and CDR2 YYDKDF (reference sequence). V lost 3 bases and J lost 10; bases outside the gene matches: 8. The CDR3 loop is CATSRIGLAREQFF. CDR3 sequence (DNA): TGTGCCACCAGCAGGATTGGACTAGCCAGAGAGCAGTTCTTC.

The rearrangement uses TRBV7-9 and TRBJ2-7; the D gene is possibly TRBD2 (6 bases). The CDR3 has 15 residues. CDR1 and CDR2 from the germline V gene are SEHNR and FQNEAQ (reference sequence). V was cut by 5 bases and J by 0 bases, with 14 bases left in between. The CDR3 DNA reads as TGTGCCAGCAGCGGCGGGACTCCTAGCTCCTACGAGCAGTACTTC. Translated, it gives CASSGGTPSSYEQYF.

This rearrangement joins TRBV5-8 to TRBJ1-1, with D perhaps matching TRBD1 (5 bases). Germline V CDR1 and CDR2: SGHTS, YDEGEE. CDR3 size: 14 residues. Trimming took off 3 bases at V and 7 bases at J, with 16 bases between the two ends. The CDR3 sequence is CASSSPSWGFEAFF. CDR3 sequence (DNA): TGTGCCAGCAGCTCCCCCTCGTGGGGCTTTGAAGCTTTCTTT.

This clone showed up just a few times. J is TRBJ1-2 and V is TRBV7-2; no reliable D call. V was trimmed by 0 bases and J by 6 bases, leaving 11 bases between them. Per germline, CDR1 SGHTA and CDR2 FQGNSA. The CDR3 is 14 residues long. The CDR3: CASSLAEGLNGYTF. Written as DNA, the CDR3 is TGTGCCAGCAGCTTAGCGGAGGGTTTAAATGGCTACACCTTC.

This chain links TRBV5-4 with TRBJ2-7, with D perhaps TRBD1 (7 bases). Per the germline V gene, CDR1 is SGHNT and CDR2 is YYREEE (reference sequence). This CDR3 comprises 13 residues. Deletions cut 0 bases from V and 5 bases from J, with 9 bases between. CDR3 in amino acids: CASSLAGGHEQYF. DNA for the CDR3: TGTGCCAGCAGCTTGGCAGGGGGGCACGAGCAGTACTTC. Full variable domain (remainder filled in from reference TRBV5-4 and TRBJ2-7): ETGVTQSPTHLIKTRGQQVTLRCSSQSGHNTVSWYQQALGQGPQFIFQYYREEENGRGNFPPRFSGLQFPNYSSELNVNALELDDSALYLCASSLAGGHEQYFGPGTRLTVT.

CDR3 DNA: TGCGCCAGCAGCCAAGGGGGGACAGGGTTGGTGAACACTGAAGCTTTCTTT. This translates into CASSQGGTGLVNTEAFF. The chain recombines TRBV4-3 with TRBJ1-1, with TRBD1 matching 9 bases. Germline V gives CDR1 LGHNA, CDR2 YSLEER. Trimming at V came to 1 base and at J to 0 bases, leaving 6 bases not matched to a gene. CDR3 length equals 17 residues.

This clone was detected only a few times. This chain joins TRBV4-1 and TRBJ2-3; 14 nucleotides match TRBD2. V gave up 1 base and J gave up 7 bases; unmatched junction bases: 4. The CDR3 is 16 amino acids. The V gene's germline CDR1 is MGHRA and CDR2 YSYEKL. The CDR3 DNA follows: TGCGCCAGCAGCCAAGGACTAGCGGGGGGGTTCAATACGCAGTATTTT. It specifies CASSQGLAGGFNTQYF.

V usage is TRBV19 and J usage is TRBJ2-5; 7 bases line up with TRBD1. Germline V gene lookup returns CDR1 LNHDA and CDR2 SQIVND (reference sequence). The J segment lost 2 bases and the V segment lost 5 bases, leaving 2 bases of the junction unmatched. The length of the CDR3 is 13 residues. The CDR3 sequence is CASSPTGQETQYF. CDR3 nucleotide sequence: TGTGCCAGTAGTCCGACAGGGCAAGAGACCCAGTACTTC.

J is TRBJ2-5 and V is TRBV6-5, with a possible D match to TRBD1 (6 bases). The CDR3 is 15 residues long. V lost 5 bases and J lost 0, with 13 bases in between. In germline, CDR1 is MNHEY, CDR2 SVGAGI. The CDR3 nucleotides read TGTGCCAGCAGTCGTCAGGGGAAGTACCAAGAGACCCAGTACTTC. Its protein product is CASSRQGKYQETQYF.

V usage is TRBV7-9 and J usage is TRBJ1-1; no clear D. Trimming shortened V by 5 bases and J by 8 bases, and 12 bases separated the two germline ends. Germline V gives CDR1 SEHNR, CDR2 FQNEAQ (reference sequence). The CDR3 has 12 amino acids. For the CDR3, the DNA is TGTGCCAGCAGCCCCCCTCGGGGAGAAGCTTTCTTT. Protein sequence: CASSPPRGEAFF.

The CDR3 DNA follows: TGTGCCAGCAGCTTATTGCGCCAGGGCGAGCAGTACTTC. This gives the protein CASSLLRQGEQYF. The V call is TRBV7-9, the J call TRBJ2-7, with D tentatively TRBD1 (5 bases). The length of the CDR3 is 13 residues. Between the trimmed V and J ends, which lost 2 bases and 6 bases, there was a span of 11 bases. CDR1 and CDR2 from the germline V gene are SEHNR and FQNEAQ (reference sequence).

The chain links TRBV11-2 to TRBJ2-3, with D tentatively TRBD2 (6 bases). This CDR3 region has 15 residues. The ends were cut back, 5 bases at V and 2 bases at J, with 14 bases in the middle. Per the germline V gene, CDR1 is SGHAT and CDR2 is FQNNGV. The CDR3 bases are TGTGCCAGCAGCCCTGGGACTTTCCCCACAGATACGCAGTATTTT. As protein: CASSPGTFPTDTQYF.

V gene TRBV5-6 combines with J gene TRBJ1-2; 9 bases align to TRBD1. Trimming cost V 0 bases and J 7 bases; bases outside gene matches: 4. The CDR3 covers 14 residues. CDR1 is SGHDT, CDR2 YYEEEE, per germline. The CDR3 here is CASSLGTGVRGYTF. CDR3 nucleotides: TGTGCCAGCAGCTTGGGGACAGGGGTTCGTGGCTACACCTTC.

V usage is TRBV6-1 and J usage is TRBJ1-6; the D is unclear. There are 15 residues in the CDR3. Trimming stripped 2 bases from V and 8 bases from J, with 13 bases between. Germline V gene sequence: CDR1 MNHNS, CDR2 SASEGT. This chain's CDR3 is CASSENRYRHSPLHF. As DNA, the CDR3 is TGTGCCAGCAGTGAAAATAGGTACCGCCATTCACCCCTCCACTTT.

Relative to its sample, this clone is medium-sized. This chain joins TRBV7-2 and TRBJ2-2, with 7 positions matching TRBD1. Germline trimming cut 6 bases from V and 0 bases from J; bases unmatched to any gene: 4. Germline CDR1 reads SGHTA; CDR2 reads FQGNSA. The CDR3 totals 15 residues. In DNA form, the CDR3 reads TGTGCCAGCAGAAAAGACAGGGCGAACACCGGGGAGCTGTTTTTT. It codes for CASRKDRANTGELFF.

This chain links TRBV5-4 with TRBJ2-2; 7 bases line up with TRBD2. The V gene end was trimmed by 5 bases and the J gene end by 4 bases; junction bases not matched to a gene: 5. The V gene's germline CDR1 is SGHNT and CDR2 YYREEE (reference sequence). CDR3 length equals 14 residues. The CDR3 loop reads CASRHGGGTGELFF. The DNA of the CDR3 is TGTGCCAGCAGGCATGGGGGGGGCACCGGGGAGCTGTTTTTT.

V usage is TRBV7-2 and J usage is TRBJ1-1; D remains unclear. The CDR3 loop spans 15 amino acids. Germline V gene sequence: CDR1 SGHTA, CDR2 FQGNSA. V lost 5 bases, J lost 1 base, and 14 bases lay in between. CDR3 coding DNA: TGTGCCAGCAGCAGCTCGGCGGCGCGGAACACTGAAGCTTTCTTT. It specifies CASSSSAARNTEAFF.

The chain combines TRBV5-6 with TRBJ1-3; maybe TRBD1 (5 bases). Trimming stripped 4 bases from V and 0 bases from J, with 17 bases between. The CDR3 length is 17 residues. The germline CDR1 and CDR2 sequences are SGHDT and YYEEEE. The chain's CDR3 is CASSIRTLLSSGNTIYF. The DNA for the CDR3 is TGTGCCAGCAGCATAAGGACACTTTTAAGCTCTGGAAACACCATATATTTT.